Listed below are T cell receptor beta chains from one sample, sequenced in a study of cytomegalovirus exposure and HLA in healthy donors. Here immunoSEQ multiplex PCR was the method, and the copy in TCRdb shows in-frame clones only, minus some. The data show some 150,000 clones, 80% to 85% seen once. Source material: PBMCs. These receptors were taken from a woman under 40 in good health and CMV-seronegative. Both conserved end residues are part of each CDR3. The order of the fields is CDR3 protein, CDR3 DNA, J gene, clone size, D gene, V gene. A D gene is named only where the DNA matches it firmly. Clone sizes are given selectively: once, few, many, or a class where the clone is expanded.

CDR3aa: CASTATAGLYGYTF
CDR3nt: TGTGCCAGCACCGCGACAGCGGGCCTCTATGGCTACACCTTC
j_gene: TRBJ1-2
abundance: -
d_gene: -
v_gene: TRBV6-6

CDR3aa: CASSPLWQGNTGELFF
CDR3nt: TGTGCCAGCAGCCCCCTGTGGCAGGGGAACACCGGGGAGCTGTTTTTT
j_gene: TRBJ2-2
abundance: once
d_gene: -
v_gene: TRBV9

CDR3aa: CASSVGYSGLSYEQYF
CDR3nt: TGTGCCAGCAGCGTAGGTTATAGCGGACTCTCCTACGAGCAGTACTTC
j_gene: TRBJ2-7
abundance: -
d_gene: -
v_gene: TRBV9

CDR3aa: CASSLVEGALEKLFF
CDR3nt: TGTGCCAGCAGCTTAGTTGAGGGGGCGCTTGAAAAACTGTTTTTT
j_gene: TRBJ1-4
abundance: -
d_gene: TRBD1
v_gene: TRBV7-9

CDR3aa: CASREQGTNYGYTF
CDR3nt: TGTGCCAGCAGGGAACAGGGGACTAACTATGGCTACACCTTC
j_gene: TRBJ1-2
abundance: -
d_gene: TRBD1
v_gene: TRBV6-1

CDR3aa: CASSSDRGGNTIYF
CDR3nt: TGTGCCAGCAGCTCGGACAGGGGTGGAAACACCATATATTTT
j_gene: TRBJ1-3
abundance: once
d_gene: TRBD1
v_gene: TRBV7-2

CDR3aa: CASSEDTGGNQPQHF
CDR3nt: TGTGCCAGCAGTGAAGATACGGGGGGGAATCAGCCCCAGCATTTT
j_gene: TRBJ1-5
abundance: -
d_gene: -
v_gene: TRBV6-1

CDR3aa: CASSRDRVADTQYF
CDR3nt: TGTGCCAGCAGTAGGGACAGGGTCGCAGATACGCAGTATTTT
j_gene: TRBJ2-3
abundance: -
d_gene: TRBD1
v_gene: TRBV6-6

CDR3aa: CASSLARGETQYF
CDR3nt: TGTGCCAGCAGCTTAGCCAGGGGAGAGACCCAGTACTTC
j_gene: TRBJ2-5
abundance: -
d_gene: -
v_gene: TRBV7-3

CDR3aa: CASSSIETQYF
CDR3nt: TGTGCCAGCAGCTCTATAGAGACCCAGTACTTC
j_gene: TRBJ2-5
abundance: -
d_gene: -
v_gene: TRBV7-2

CDR3aa: CSSSPRGQGGTKETQYF
CDR3nt: TGTTCCAGCAGCCCTCGGGGACAGGGAGGGACCAAAGAGACCCAGTACTTC
j_gene: TRBJ2-5
abundance: -
d_gene: TRBD1
v_gene: TRBV7-9

CDR3aa: CASSPHRWTSGNHEQYF
CDR3nt: TGTGCCAGCAGCCCGCATCGTTGGACTAGCGGGAACCACGAGCAGTACTTC
j_gene: TRBJ2-7
abundance: -
d_gene: TRBD2
v_gene: TRBV7-8

CDR3aa: CASSKSGTGGTDTQYF
CDR3nt: TGTGCCAGCAGCAAATCCGGGACAGGGGGCACAGATACGCAGTATTTT
j_gene: TRBJ2-3
abundance: -
d_gene: TRBD1
v_gene: TRBV7-2

CDR3aa: CARSPTAYGYTF
CDR3nt: TGTGCCAGAAGCCCGACAGCCTATGGCTACACCTTC
j_gene: TRBJ1-2
abundance: -
d_gene: -
v_gene: TRBV5-3

CDR3aa: CATSSTVQTGYTF
CDR3nt: TGTGCCACCAGCTCGACAGTCCAAACTGGCTACACCTTC
j_gene: TRBJ1-2
abundance: -
d_gene: -
v_gene: TRBV15

CDR3aa: CATSRDRRTGTYEQYF
CDR3nt: TGTGCCACCAGCAGAGATCGGCGGACAGGGACCTACGAGCAGTACTTC
j_gene: TRBJ2-7
abundance: -
d_gene: TRBD1
v_gene: TRBV15

CDR3aa: CASSQGTSGLSNEQFF
CDR3nt: TGTGCCAGCAGCCAAGGCACTAGCGGGTTGAGTAATGAGCAGTTCTTC
j_gene: TRBJ2-1
abundance: -
d_gene: TRBD2
v_gene: TRBV4-2

CDR3aa: CASSEALGNRGCGYTF
CDR3nt: TGTGCCAGCAGTGAAGCGCTTGGGAACAGGGGGTGTGGCTACACCTTC
j_gene: TRBJ1-2
abundance: -
d_gene: TRBD1
v_gene: TRBV6-1

CDR3aa: CASSQDSDSNQPQHF
CDR3nt: TGCGCCAGCAGCCAAGATAGCGATAGCAATCAGCCCCAGCATTTT
j_gene: TRBJ1-5
abundance: few
d_gene: -
v_gene: TRBV4-1

CDR3aa: CASTTDRGNYGYTF
CDR3nt: TGTGCCAGCACCACAGACCGGGGTAACTATGGCTACACCTTC
j_gene: TRBJ1-2
abundance: few
d_gene: -
v_gene: TRBV2

CDR3aa: CASSPLAENTEAFF
CDR3nt: TGTGCCAGCTCACCTCTGGCGGAGAACACTGAAGCTTTCTTT
j_gene: TRBJ1-1
abundance: -
d_gene: -
v_gene: TRBV18

CDR3aa: CASSHSGTGERGFMEPQHF
CDR3nt: TGTGCCAGTAGTCACTCCGGGACGGGAGAAAGAGGATTTATGGAGCCCCAGCATTTT
j_gene: TRBJ1-5
abundance: -
d_gene: -
v_gene: TRBV19

CDR3aa: CASSEATGPGNTIYF
CDR3nt: TGCGCCAGCAGTGAGGCGACAGGCCCTGGAAACACCATATATTTT
j_gene: TRBJ1-3
abundance: -
d_gene: -
v_gene: TRBV10-1

CDR3aa: CASRLTGTEAFF
CDR3nt: TGTGCCAGCAGGTTGACGGGCACTGAAGCTTTCTTT
j_gene: TRBJ1-1
abundance: -
d_gene: -
v_gene: TRBV28

CDR3aa: CASSVSGQLMNTEAFF
CDR3nt: TGTGCCAGCAGTGTGTCGGGACAGCTCATGAACACTGAAGCTTTCTTT
j_gene: TRBJ1-1
abundance: few
d_gene: TRBD1
v_gene: TRBV6-1

CDR3aa: CASSLVSRTSDGYTF
CDR3nt: TGTGCCAGCAGCTTAGTATCCCGGACATCTGATGGCTACACCTTC
j_gene: TRBJ1-2
abundance: -
d_gene: -
v_gene: TRBV7-2

CDR3aa: CASTLIGTGGREQYF
CDR3nt: TGTGCCAGCACCTTGATCGGGACAGGGGGTCGCGAGCAGTACTTC
j_gene: TRBJ2-7
abundance: -
d_gene: TRBD1
v_gene: TRBV5-5

CDR3aa: CASRDRSIDSPLHF
CDR3nt: TGTGCCAGCAGGGACAGGAGTATTGATTCACCCCTCCACTTT
j_gene: TRBJ1-6
abundance: many
d_gene: TRBD1
v_gene: TRBV2

CDR3aa: CASSILAGALHEQYF
CDR3nt: TGTGCCAGTAGTATCCTAGCGGGAGCCCTCCACGAGCAGTACTTC
j_gene: TRBJ2-7
abundance: -
d_gene: TRBD2
v_gene: TRBV19

CDR3aa: CASSVDRGAPYEQYF
CDR3nt: TGTGCCAGCAGTGTCGACAGGGGAGCCCCCTACGAGCAGTACTTC
j_gene: TRBJ2-7
abundance: -
d_gene: TRBD1
v_gene: TRBV2

CDR3aa: CATSRSKPGTRAYGYTF
CDR3nt: TGTGCCACCAGCAGATCCAAACCGGGAACACGGGCCTATGGCTACACCTTC
j_gene: TRBJ1-2
abundance: -
d_gene: -
v_gene: TRBV15

CDR3aa: CASVKTGVGNYGYTF
CDR3nt: TGTGCCAGCGTGAAGACAGGGGTTGGGAACTATGGCTACACCTTC
j_gene: TRBJ1-2
abundance: few
d_gene: TRBD1
v_gene: TRBV2

CDR3aa: CSSYYRDSLYF
CDR3nt: TGCAGTTCTTACTACCGGGACAGTCTGTACTTC
j_gene: TRBJ2-7
abundance: -
d_gene: TRBD1
v_gene: TRBV20-1

CDR3aa: CAWNKGADTEAFF
CDR3nt: TGTGCCTGGAATAAGGGGGCCGACACTGAAGCTTTCTTT
j_gene: TRBJ1-1
abundance: few
d_gene: TRBD1
v_gene: TRBV30

CDR3aa: CASSVNRYRHSAGANVLTF
CDR3nt: TGTGCCAGCAGCGTAAACAGGTATAGACACTCAGCGGGGGCCAACGTCCTGACTTTC
j_gene: TRBJ2-6
abundance: -
d_gene: -
v_gene: TRBV9